Following are 16 T cell receptor beta chains from one sample sequenced in a study of CD8+ T cells in alopecia areata. Extracted RNA was reverse transcribed, and the resulting cDNA served as sequencing template. Generated by immunoSEQ multiplex PCR, the TCRdb table keeps only in-frame clones and is missing some. The sample records approximately 45,000 clones, about three fifths being singletons. The treatment was: oral pan-JAK inhibitor, 5-10 mg twice daily. Here the sequenced sample was CD8+ T cells sorted from blood, taken at week 4, from a patient treated with tofacitinib. The receptors were sampled from a human donor with alopecia areata.

The V and J genes are TRBV4-1 and TRBJ2-7; possibly TRBD1 for D (6 bases). This CDR3 comprises 14 residues. V lost 0 bases and J 4 bases, leaving 10 bases between the germline ends. CDR1 is MGHRA and CDR2 is YSYEKL in the germline V gene. The CDR3 bases are TGCGCCAGCAGCCAAGATTTGGGGGCGTACGAGCAGTACTTC. Its protein is CASSQDLGAYEQYF.

This clone has just a few counts. This chain connects TRBV19 to TRBJ2-1, with 8 bases that match TRBD2. Germline V gene data show CDR1 as LNHDA and CDR2 as SQIVND (reference sequence). V dropped 5 bases and J dropped 4; count of bases not matched to a gene: 13. The CDR3 spans 17 residues. CDR3 nucleotide sequence: TGTGCCAGTAGTCCTAAGGGACTAGAGGTTCTTTACAATGAGCAGTTCTTC. Translation gives CASSPKGLEVLYNEQFF. Using reference TRBV19 and TRBJ2-1 for the parts outside the CDR3, the full variable domain is DGGITQSPKYLFRKEGQNVTLSCEQNLNHDAMYWYRQDPGQGLRLIYYSQIVNDFQKGDIAEGYSVSREKKESFPLTVTSAQKNPTAFYLCASSPKGLEVLYNEQFFGPGTRLTVL.

In its sample, this clone was seen a few times. The rearrangement links TRBV30 to TRBJ1-2; 7 bases map to TRBD1. With V trimmed by 4 bases and J by 1 base, 6 bases remained unmatched. The CDR3 contains 14 residues. Germline CDR1 is GTSNPN and CDR2 is SVGIG (reference sequence). The CDR3, as DNA: TGTGCCTGGACTCTGGGACAGCTTAACTATGGCTACACCTTC. It codes for CAWTLGQLNYGYTF.

This clone was seen more than once but under ten times. This rearrangement joins TRBV5-6 to TRBJ2-5; D ambiguous. Germline CDR1 SGHDT, CDR2 YYEEEE. V was cut by 5 bases and J by 5 bases, with 13 bases left in between. CDR3 length equals 13 residues. The CDR3 sequence is CASSSALEETQYF. The CDR3 DNA reads TGTGCCAGCAGTTCAGCCCTGGAGGAGACCCAGTACTTC.

The chain combines TRBV29-1 with TRBJ2-1; no firm D call. The CDR3 loop spans 13 amino acids. Trimming removed 0 bases from V and 1 base from J, with 4 bases in between. CDR1 is SQVTM, CDR2 ANQGSEA, per germline. For the CDR3, the DNA is TGCAGCGTTGAAGACAGATCCTACAATGAGCAGTTCTTC. This sequence encodes CSVEDRSYNEQFF.

V is TRBV2 and J is TRBJ2-7, with D perhaps given as TRBD1 or TRBD2 (6 bases each). The CDR3 loop spans 14 amino acids. V lost 3 bases to trimming and J lost 4 bases, with 13 bases between them. Germline loops: CDR1 SNHLY, CDR2 FYNNEI. The DNA of the CDR3 is TGTGCCAGCAGTGAGCTCGGGGGCGCGTACGAGCAGTACTTC. Translated: CASSELGGAYEQYF.

The table lists this clone with a few counts. This sequence joins TRBV7-3 and TRBJ2-1, with 7 bases identical to TRBD1. The CDR3 length is 14 residues. Germline assignment: CDR1 SGHTA and CDR2 FQGTGA. Losses at the gene ends were 5 bases for V and 4 bases for J; bases not matched to a gene: 5. The CDR3 nucleotides read TGTGCCAGCAGCGACGAGGGACAGTACAATGAGCAGTTCTTC. Translation gives CASSDEGQYNEQFF.

This clone was found a few times. The V gene is TRBV4-1, the J gene TRBJ2-7; 7 positions match TRBD1. The V gene's germline CDR1 is MGHRA and CDR2 YSYEKL. After removal of 2 bases from V and 5 bases from J, the junction contained 3 bases not matched to a gene. This CDR3 comprises 13 residues. The CDR3 protein is CASSQRQGDEQYF. The CDR3 coding sequence is TGCGCCAGCAGCCAACGACAGGGCGACGAGCAGTACTTC.

This clone was detected only a few times. The chain combines TRBV20-1 with TRBJ2-5; TRBD2 is a possible D gene (5 bases). CDR3 length: 10 amino acids. Looked up from germline, CDR1 is DFQATT and CDR2 is SNEGSKA (reference sequence). Deletions cut 6 bases from V and 5 bases from J, with 7 bases between. CDR3 sequence (DNA): TGCAGTGCCGCGGGTGAGACCCAGTACTTC. It encodes CSAAGETQYF.

The rearrangement joins TRBV19 to TRBJ2-7; TRBD1 matches 11 bases. Germline assignment: CDR1 LNHDA and CDR2 SQIVND (reference sequence). The CDR3 length is 15 residues. V shed 3 bases and J 3 bases; nucleotides not matched to a gene: 4. CDR3 in DNA: TGTGCCAGTAGTATTCCGGGACAGGGGGACTACGAGCAGTACTTC. This gives the protein CASSIPGQGDYEQYF.

The V gene is TRBV30, the J gene TRBJ2-1; TRBD2 agrees at 11 bases. Germline V gives CDR1 GTSNPN, CDR2 SVGIG (reference sequence). Trimming removed 2 bases from V and 8 bases from J; junction bases left unmatched: 8. The CDR3 runs 15 residues. This CDR3 is CAWSLIAGGMDEQFF. CDR3 coding DNA: TGTGCCTGGAGTCTCATAGCGGGGGGGATGGATGAGCAGTTCTTC.

V gene TRBV25-1 combines with J gene TRBJ2-7; 7 positions agree with TRBD1. Germline values: CDR1 MGHDK, CDR2 SYGVNS. This CDR3 spans 15 amino acids. V lost 3 bases to trimming and J lost 0 bases; unmatched junction nucleotides: 5. CDR3 loop: CASSDGQESSYEQYF. The CDR3 coding sequence is TGTGCCAGCAGTGACGGACAGGAGAGCTCCTACGAGCAGTACTTC.

The sample holds a few counts of this clone. The chain couples TRBV29-1 to TRBJ2-7; the D gene is possibly TRBD1 (5 bases). This CDR3 has 13 residues. V was cut by 3 bases and J by 6 bases, with 15 bases left in between. Per germline, CDR1 SQVTM and CDR2 ANQGSEA. In DNA, the CDR3 is TGCAGCGTTGATCTAACAGGTGGGGCCGAGCAGTACTTC. Its protein product is CSVDLTGGAEQYF.

This clone was detected only a few times. The gene calls are TRBV29-1 and TRBJ2-6; perhaps D is TRBD1 or TRBD2 (5 bases each). Germline V lookup: CDR1 SQVTM, CDR2 ANQGSEA. Trimming took 6 bases from V and 1 from J, leaving 13 bases between them. The CDR3 has 15 amino acids. In DNA, the CDR3 is TGCAGCGTGGGGGAGACAGAATCTGGGGCCAACGTCCTGACTTTC. Amino acid sequence: CSVGETESGANVLTF. Full variable domain (missing parts from reference TRBV29-1 and TRBJ2-6): SAVISQKPSRDICQRGTSLTIQCQVDSQVTMMFWYRQQPGQSLTLIATANQGSEATYESGFVIDKFPISRPNLTFSTLTVSNMSPEDSSIYLCSVGETESGANVLTFGAGSRLTVL.

CDR3 nucleotides: TGTGCCTGGACCTCTAGCGGGGGGTACAATGAGCAGTTCTTC. It translates to CAWTSSGGYNEQFF. The chain uses TRBV30 and TRBJ2-1; 11 positions match TRBD2. This CDR3 spans 14 amino acids. Germline-derived CDR1 and CDR2 are GTSNPN and SVGIG (reference sequence). V lost 4 bases, J lost 4 bases, and 3 bases stayed unmatched.

The chain joins TRBV5-4 to TRBJ2-1, with 9 nucleotides matching TRBD1. Trimming at V came to 4 bases and at J to 8 bases, leaving 13 bases not matched to a gene. CDR3 length: 16 residues. The germline CDR1 and CDR2 sequences are SGHNT and YYREEE (reference sequence). The CDR3, as DNA: TGTGCCAGCAGCACAGGACAGGGGAGAGCCCTCGATGAGCAGTTCTTC. It translates to CASSTGQGRALDEQFF.